The TCR beta chain under discussion was sequenced for a study of shared clonotypes between healthy human individuals. Study information: The plates for each donor numbered three CD4 naive, three CD4 memory, two CD8 naive and one CD8 memory.

Each donor was a Caucasian adult residing in Nashville, Tennessee. Germline V lookup: CDR1 KGHSY, CDR2 FQNENV. The CDR3 sequence is 12 residues long. V was cut by 3 bases and J by 8 bases, with 10 bases left in between. Generated by immunoSEQ multiplex PCR, the TCRdb table keeps only in-frame clones and is missing some. This table has some 2,000,000 clones, around 95% appearing once. The clonotype comes from a man aged 18 to 35 in good health. Material: naive CD4+ T cells sorted from blood. Subset: CD45RA+ positively selected. The J gene is TRBJ1-2, the V gene TRBV16; D ambiguous. The CDR3 nucleotides are TGTGCCAGCAGCCATTCTCCTTTCGGCTACACCTTC. It specifies CASSHSPFGYTF.